This T cell receptor beta chain was sequenced during a study of shared clonotypes between healthy human individuals. Study-wide results and limits: Relative to their counterparts shared across all four donors, non-shared clonotypes exhibited diminished generation probabilities.

Naive CD8 isolation took CD45RO-negative cells positively selected for CCR7 and excluded terminally differentiated effector memory CD45RA+ cells. With respect to this clone: The target antigen is unknown.

This table comes from immunoSEQ multiplex PCR, and its TCRdb copy is limited to in-frame clones, with some not included. The sample contains millions of clones, about 93% of which appear only once. V was trimmed by 5 bases and J by 2 bases, leaving 20 bases between them. CDR3 length equals 17 residues. From germline, CDR1 is SGHAT and CDR2 FQNNGV. The chain recombines TRBV11-2 with TRBJ2-3; D might be TRBD2 (6 bases). Sequenced sample: naive CD8+ T cells from PBMCs. This TCR derives from a man aged 18 to 29 in good health. Some clones in this sample may be carry-over from other donors' samples. The CDR3 DNA follows: TGTGCCAGCAGCCGCCGGGTGGGGGGAACGAACACAGATACGCAGTATTTT. It codes for CASSRRVGGTNTDTQYF.